This entry concerns a single T cell receptor beta chain. The CDR3 runs to 12 residues. The germline V gene encodes CDR1 SGHRS and CDR2 YFSETQ. V was trimmed by 4 bases and J by 8 bases, leaving 13 bases between them. The assay was immunoSEQ multiplex PCR, and TCRdb's table has in-frame clones only and misses some. The table includes 70,000 to 90,000 clones, less than 90% detected once. This sample is part of a study of blood T cell repertoires in COVID-19. Study-level information: Acute-phase and convalescent COVID-19 samples originated in the United States, Italy and Spain. Sample material is recorded as cDNA or gDNA derived from T cells, B-cell-depleted T cells, or PBMCs.

The sequenced sample consisted of peripheral blood. The sequence was collected from a man in his sixties with acute or convalescent COVID-19. V gene TRBV5-1 combines with J gene TRBJ2-7, with a possible D match to TRBD1 (7 bases). The CDR3 reads CASSRQGGQQYF. The CDR3 DNA reads as TGCGCCAGCAGCCGACAGGGAGGACAGCAGTACTTC.